The present T cell receptor beta chain was sequenced within a study of tumor-infiltrating lymphocytes in localized non-small cell lung cancer. Study conclusions and caveats: Tumors had more T cell infiltration than uninvolved lung, per TCRbeta sequencing and CD3 counts.

Germline V CDR1 and CDR2: SGHDT, YYEEEE. Trimming at V came to 4 bases and at J to 1 base, leaving 9 bases not matched to a gene. The CDR3 length is 16 residues. Libraries were prepared by immunoSEQ multiplex PCR; TCRdb keeps only in-frame clonotypes and omits some of them. The sample lists 10,000 to 13,000 clones, about 86% occurring once. Comments on this clone: Antigen specificity is unknown.

The TCR originated in a human donor with non-small cell lung cancer. This sequence joins TRBV5-6 and TRBJ2-3, with 7 bases identical to TRBD1. Sequencing used uninvolved lung tissue not adjacent to the tumor. CDR3 in DNA: TGTGCCAGCAGCCCCCTTGACAGGGCTGGCACAGATACGCAGTATTTT. Its translation: CASSPLDRAGTDTQYF. The full variable domain, with the rest looked up from reference TRBV5-6 and TRBJ2-3, is DAGVTQSPTHLIKTRGQQVTLRCSPKSGHDTVSWYQQALGQGPQFIFQYYEEEERQRGNFPDRFSGHQFPNYSSELNVNALLLGDSALYLCASSPLDRAGTDTQYFGPGTRLTVL.